This T cell receptor (beta chain) is drawn from a study of control samples from healthy donors and cancer patients. Clones were sequenced by immunoSEQ multiplex PCR, and TCRdb holds only the in-frame ones, with some missing. The profile shows roughly 59,000 clones, 92% of them singletons. The germline V gene encodes CDR1 MNHEY and CDR2 SMNVEV (reference sequence). V gave up 5 bases and J gave up 4 bases, with 14 bases separating them. This CDR3 comprises 15 residues. Input material: PBMCs. The sequence came from a man aged 40-49 years with colorectal cancer. V usage is TRBV27 and J usage is TRBJ2-2; D is perhaps TRBD1 (6 bases). Written as DNA, the CDR3 is TGTGCCAGCAGTCCTACAGGACAGATCACCGGGGAGCTGTTTTTT. Protein sequence: CASSPTGQITGELFF.